This T cell receptor beta chain was obtained from a study of shared clonotypes between healthy human individuals. Study background: Per-donor plates numbered three CD4 naive, three CD4 memory, two CD8 naive and one CD8 memory.

With respect to this clone: Its target is unknown.

Samples underwent the assay at deep level. TCRdb's copy holds only in-frame clones and misses some; the assay was immunoSEQ multiplex PCR. The table records just over 2,000,000 clones, approximately 95% of them present only once. Trimming stripped 6 bases from V and 3 bases from J, with 2 bases between. This CDR3 is 10 amino acids long. The germline gives CDR1 GTSNPN, CDR2 SVGIG (reference sequence). Findings and limits, study-wide: Naive CD4 clonotypes overlapped across a few donors at roughly 4.5%.

J is TRBJ2-2 and V is TRBV30; D unclear. Material: naive CD4+ T cells sorted from blood. Subset indicated: CD45RA+ positively selected. The TCR sequence derives from a man aged 18 to 35 in good health. This CDR3 is CACHTGELFF. In nucleotides, the CDR3 is TGTGCCTGCCACACCGGGGAGCTGTTTTTT.